Following are 14 T cell receptor beta chains from one sample sequenced in a study of T cells after yellow fever vaccination. MiXCR, run by TCRdb on the 5' RACE reads, gives a single entry per CDR3 protein. The sample lists 240,000 or so distinct CDR3 sequences; 6.9% were seen once. The sequenced sample was CD4+ T cells sorted from PBMCs, obtained 15 days after the yellow fever booster vaccination. The receptors derive from a man aged 30-40 years who received the YFV17D yellow fever vaccine.

This clonotype was counted ten times or more. V usage is TRBV20-1 and J usage is TRBJ2-1, with 8 bases matching TRBD1. The trim removed 6 bases at V and 7 bases at J, leaving 11 bases unmatched. Per the germline V gene, CDR1 is DFQATT and CDR2 is SNEGSKA (reference sequence). CDR3 length: 14 amino acids. CDR3 nucleotides: TGCAGTGCGGCCGCCCAGGGGGCACGGAATGAGCAGTTCTTC. It codes for CSAAAQGARNEQFF.

There are many counts of this clonotype. The rearrangement joins TRBV5-4 to TRBJ2-6; D not resolved. V was clipped by 3 bases and J by 0 bases, with 7 bases between them. CDR3 size: 15 residues. Per germline, CDR1 SGHNT and CDR2 YYREEE (reference sequence). CDR3 sequence: CASSSGSSGANVLTF. The CDR3 DNA sequence: TGTGCCAGCAGCTCCGGTAGCTCTGGGGCCAACGTCCTGACTTTC.

Ten or more counts support this clonotype. The rearrangement links TRBV5-1 to TRBJ2-7; TRBD1 is a possible D gene (6 bases). The V gene lost 9 bases and the J gene lost 6 bases, with 7 bases spanning the gap. In germline, CDR1 is SGHRS, CDR2 YFSETQ. The CDR3 totals 9 residues. The CDR3 here is CAKGVEQYF. The CDR3 region has the DNA TGCGCCAAGGGGGTCGAGCAGTACTTC.

This clonotype was counted many times. The chain is built from TRBV6-5 and TRBJ2-7; TRBD1 matches 7 bases. CDR1 is MNHEY and CDR2 is SVGAGI in the germline V gene. J gave up 4 bases and V 0 bases, and 6 bases lay outside the gene matches. The CDR3 extends over 15 amino acids. CDR3 DNA sequence: TGTGCCAGCAGTTACTCGAGGCAGGGGGTATACGAGCAGTACTTC. Its protein is CASSYSRQGVYEQYF.

The chain employs TRBV4-3 and TRBJ2-3; 11 nucleotides match TRBD2. The length of the CDR3 is 19 residues. After removal of 4 bases from V and 8 bases from J, the junction contained 20 bases not matched to a gene. Germline CDR1 reads LGHNA; CDR2 reads YSLEER. CDR3 bases: TGCGCCAGCAGCCCCAGTCTAGGCTCGACTAGCGGGATAAGGTCTACGCAGTATTTT. This encodes CASSPSLGSTSGIRSTQYF.

There are a few counts of this clonotype. The chain uses TRBV5-1 and TRBJ2-1, with 8 bases fitting TRBD2. CDR3 length: 15 residues. The trim removed 4 bases at V and 6 bases at J, leaving 9 bases unmatched. Germline CDR1 and CDR2: SGHRS and YFSETQ. In DNA form, the CDR3 reads TGCGCCAGCAGCCCACAGAGCGGGAGAAGCAATGAGCAGTTCTTC. It specifies CASSPQSGRSNEQFF. Filled out from reference TRBV5-1 and TRBJ2-1, the complete variable domain reads KAGVTQTPRYLIKTRGQQVTLSCSPISGHRSVSWYQQTPGQGLQFLFEYFSETQRNKGNFPGRFSGRQFSNSRSEMNVSTLELGDSALYLCASSPQSGRSNEQFFGPGTRLTVL.

The gene calls are TRBV25-1 and TRBJ1-1; no definite D call. CDR1 is MGHDK and CDR2 is SYGVNS in the germline V gene. V was trimmed by 0 bases and J by 6 bases, leaving 11 bases between them. The CDR3 contains 14 residues. CDR3 loop: CASSEYGSTAEAFF. The CDR3 bases are TGTGCCAGCAGTGAATACGGCAGTACGGCTGAAGCTTTCTTT.

This clonotype was observed many times. This chain uses TRBV2 with TRBJ1-6, with TRBD1 as a possible D gene (6 bases). This CDR3 contains 14 residues. Germline V gene lookup returns CDR1 SNHLY and CDR2 FYNNEI. V was pared by 2 bases and J by 11 bases, with 13 bases between. In DNA form, the CDR3 reads TGTGCCAGCAGTGAATCAGCCGGGGGGCCACCCCTCCACTTT. It is translated as CASSESAGGPPLHF.

The chain has TRBV29-1 and TRBJ2-7; the D gene is possibly TRBD1 (5 bases). CDR3 length equals 12 residues. V lost 7 bases and J 6 bases, leaving 16 bases between the germline ends. Germline CDR1 is SQVTM and CDR2 is ANQGSEA. CDR3 nucleotides: TGCAGCGCTGCTGAGGTGGGGCTCGAGCAGTACTTC. As protein: CSAAEVGLEQYF.

In its sample, this clonotype was seen many times. The CDR3 DNA reads as TGTGCCAGCAGCCAGACAGCCCGTGAGCAGTTCTTC. This gives the protein CASSQTAREQFF. The gene calls are TRBV3-1 and TRBJ2-1, with a tentative D call TRBD1 (5 bases). V lost 3 bases, J lost 9 bases, and 9 bases lay in between. From germline, CDR1 is LGHDT and CDR2 YNNKEL (reference sequence). The CDR3 is 12 residues long.

The CDR3 reads CATSRTPGQGYEQYF. For the CDR3, the DNA is TGTGCCACCAGCAGAACGCCGGGACAGGGGTACGAGCAGTACTTC. The chain links TRBV15 to TRBJ2-7; the match to TRBD1 covers 10 bases. This CDR3 has 15 residues. CDR1 is LNHNV and CDR2 is YYDKDF in the germline V gene (reference sequence). The V and J ends lost 2 bases and 4 bases, in that order; junction bases with no gene match: 5.

This clonotype was seen a single time. The chain recombines TRBV7-9 with TRBJ2-3, with D possibly being TRBD2 (6 bases). This CDR3 comprises 14 residues. Trimming took 1 base from V and 8 from J, leaving 13 bases between them. Germline V gene sequence: CDR1 SEHNR, CDR2 FQNEAQ (reference sequence). The CDR3 nucleotides read TGTGCCAGCAGCTTAGTAAGTAGCGGCGGTACGCAGTATTTT. Translating gives CASSLVSSGGTQYF.

This clonotype was counted a few times. The chain joins TRBV7-9 to TRBJ1-1; a possible D gene is TRBD1 (5 bases). Trimming took 1 base from V and 13 from J, leaving 16 bases between them. Germline V gene lookup returns CDR1 SEHNR and CDR2 FQNEAQ (reference sequence). The CDR3 is made up of 13 amino acids. In DNA, the CDR3 is TGTGCCAGCAGCTTAGGGGACTCAACTAAAGGTTTCTTT. This codes for CASSLGDSTKGFF.

The chain recombines TRBV7-3 with TRBJ2-7, with D possibly TRBD2 on 6 matching bases. CDR1 is SGHTA and CDR2 is FQGTGA in the germline V gene. Trimming stripped 5 bases from V and 3 bases from J, with 11 bases between. The CDR3 runs to 13 residues. The CDR3 sequence is CASSPGTYYEQYF. The CDR3 coding sequence is TGTGCCAGCAGCCCCGGGACTTACTACGAGCAGTACTTC.